The present TCR beta chain was sequenced within a study of identifying expanded T cells in peripheral blood. Clones were read by immunoSEQ multiplex PCR, and TCRdb kept only the in-frame ones, dropping some. The data contain approximately 92,000 clones, 70% to 90% of them seen just once; the ten biggest clones take up 4.5%. The CDR3 runs to 18 residues. CDR1 is SGHVS, CDR2 FQNEAQ, per germline. The trim removed 6 bases at V and 4 bases at J, leaving 20 bases unmatched. Healthy donors had no documented immune events, such as infections, while sampled. Overall study findings and caveats: Technical replicates showed roughly 1.2 changed clones; two weeks approximately 15; four weeks 19. Clone count variance between roughly 2-week samples rose with total template count.

To note about this clone: Its cognate antigen is unknown.

Sequencing was done on a sample of blood. V gene TRBV7-8 combines with J gene TRBJ1-2; 7 nucleotides align to TRBD1. This TCR was sampled from a person between 18 and 70 years old in good health. In DNA form, the CDR3 reads TGTGCCAGCAGTCATCAGTCCTTCGGGGGACAGTCATTCTATGGCTACACCTTC. This sequence encodes CASSHQSFGGQSFYGYTF.